The TCR beta chain described here comes from a study of blood T cell repertoires in COVID-19 (dated by TCRdb to about 2020). For the study in its entirety: The collaborator samples originated in the United States, Italy and Spain and spanned the acute and convalescent phases of COVID-19. The prospective study material was composed of cDNA or gDNA derived from T cells, B-cell-depleted T cells, or PBMCs. The dataset comprised deeply sampled blood TCRbeta repertoires from subjects exposed to, actively infected with, or recovered from COVID-19. The repertoires were released in a freely available public database intended as a resource for research on the immune response to SARS-CoV-2. Samples were obtained from the ongoing ImmuneRACE study (first 160 participants) and from about 1,300 subjects provided by 6 global collaborators. Nearly every sample came with metadata listing a de-identified subject ID, COVID-19 status, age in years and sex. Where available, HLA class I and class II types were taken from metadata supplied by the sample provider and were not determined by assay-based typing.

TCRbeta CDR3 regions were amplified from genomic DNA by means of the immunoSEQ Assay, a bias-controlled multiplex PCR. The paper's processing steps were these. Nucleated cell counts per sample were estimated from amplification of reference gene primers within the assay. To quantify the absolute abundance of each unique TCRbeta CDR3 rearrangement, sequence reads were collapsed and filtered. For each sample, productive Simpson clonality was calculated by taking the square root of Simpson's diversity index across productive rearrangements. The table comes from immuneACCESS by way of TCRdb, which keeps in-frame sequences with V and J called. Part of the clones is missing from these tables; in studies checked, under half for an unresolved V gene and the rest for unknown reasons. V and J calls and clone size follow that table, whereas D and trimming were derived from the DNA. The sample table records about 280,000 clones; 75% to 90% of these occur just once. The ten largest make up around 14% of the sample.

The CDR3 starts with the cysteine, ends with the phenylalanine, and has 16 residues. Solely the CDR3 DNA is kept, with 48 bases framed from the first base. On this clone itself: No cognate antigen has been identified for it. The record has no base qualities; no much larger clone is one base away.

General study outcomes and caveats: How much clinical and demographic metadata was included differed by source and by participant, and the metadata was provided uncurated.

At one collaborating source in Seattle, patients were enrolled during active infection and were followed longitudinally through the course of disease. Each collaborating institution followed its own protocols to collect whole blood in K2EDTA tubes. For TCRbeta analysis, collaborators shipped samples in one of three forms: frozen whole blood, isolated PBMCs, or DNA extracted from either of those sample types. The sequencing input was peripheral blood. The TCR sequence derives from a woman aged 70-85 years with COVID-19, enrolled during active disease. The V and J segments used are TRBV21-1 and TRBJ2-7; the table calls TRBD1, which could not be checked here. TRBV21-1 is a pseudogene. Read as DNA, the sequence is TGTGCCAGCAGCAAAGCGGAGCCGGGACAGGGTGGCGAGCAGTACTTC. Its protein is CASSKAEPGQGGEQYF.